The source of this TCR beta chain is a study of shared clonotypes between healthy human individuals. For the study at large: Sampling drew on donors who were a couple of women and three men aged 18 to 49. Notes on the study in general: Deeper or shallower sequencing was expected to change how clonotypes are shared among donors. Generation of non-shared clonotypes was less probable than generation of clonotypes shared by all four donors. Large depth notwithstanding, sorted-subset sequencing proved incomplete by rarefaction.

Terminally differentiated effector memory CD45RA+ cells were left out of the naive CD8 fraction, which was CD45RO-negative and positively selected for CCR7. Of note for this clone: Its target is not known. This specimen includes other DNA sequences encoding the same CDR3.

CDR1 and CDR2 (germline): LNHDA, SQIVND (reference sequence). This CDR3 is built from 13 residues. Deletions cut 1 base from V and 2 bases from J, with 6 bases between. Sequencing was performed with immunoSEQ multiplex PCR; in TCRdb, only in-frame clones are kept and a portion is missing. The table shows some 630,000 clones, with approximately 96% occurring only once. This rearrangement joins TRBV19 to TRBJ2-7; D gene ambiguous. The sample was naive CD8+ T cells sorted from blood. The clonotype originates from a woman aged 25 to 39 in good health. The CDR3 protein is CASSIGLTYEQYF. CDR3 bases: TGTGCCAGTAGTATAGGGCTTACCTACGAGCAGTACTTC. The entire variable domain, with the rest obtained from reference TRBV19 and TRBJ2-7, is as follows: DGGITQSPKYLFRKEGQNVTLSCEQNLNHDAMYWYRQDPGQGLRLIYYSQIVNDFQKGDIAEGYSVSREKKESFPLTVTSAQKNPTAFYLCASSIGLTYEQYFGPGTRLTVT.